This TCR beta chain was identified in a study of shared clonotypes between healthy human individuals. For the study at large: Donors, aged 18 to 49, were a couple of women and three men. Study results and caveats: Some clonotypes were shared by all four sorted-subset donors, while others were not shared. The non-shared ones had lower generation probabilities than the shared ones.

About this clone: No antigen is known for it.

CD8 cells classed as naive were CD45RO-negative and positively selected for CCR7, excluding terminally differentiated effector memory CD45RA+ cells. J gave up 6 bases and V 6 bases, and 4 bases lay outside the gene matches. The germline CDR1 and CDR2 sequences are SEHNR and FQNEAQ (reference sequence). The CDR3 runs to 12 residues. Here immunoSEQ multiplex PCR was the method, and the copy in TCRdb shows in-frame clones only, minus some. The profile covers millions of clones, with less than 95% appearing a single time and around 1.1% taken by the ten largest. Sequenced input: naive CD8+ T cells sorted from blood. This sequence joins TRBV7-9 and TRBJ2-7, with 8 bases fitting TRBD2. This TCR was sampled from a man aged 18 to 35 in good health. CDR3 region: CASSSGTVEQYF. CDR3 in DNA: TGTGCCAGCAGTAGCGGGACTGTCGAGCAGTACTTC.